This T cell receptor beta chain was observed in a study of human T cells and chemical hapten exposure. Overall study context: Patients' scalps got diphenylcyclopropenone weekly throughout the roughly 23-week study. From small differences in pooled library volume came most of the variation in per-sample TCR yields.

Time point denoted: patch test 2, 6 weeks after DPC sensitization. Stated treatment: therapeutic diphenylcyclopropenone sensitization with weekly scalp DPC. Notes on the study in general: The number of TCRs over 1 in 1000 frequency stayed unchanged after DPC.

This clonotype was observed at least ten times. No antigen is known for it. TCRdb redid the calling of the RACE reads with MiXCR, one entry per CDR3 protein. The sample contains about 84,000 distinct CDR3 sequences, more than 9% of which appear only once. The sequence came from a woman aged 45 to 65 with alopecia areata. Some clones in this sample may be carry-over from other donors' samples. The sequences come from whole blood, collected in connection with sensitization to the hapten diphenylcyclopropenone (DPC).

CDR3: CASSEGALAHNEQFF. In DNA, the CDR3 is TGTGCCAGCAGTGAAGGAGCTCTAGCCCACAATGAGCAGTTCTTC. The V and J genes are TRBV25-1 and TRBJ2-1; D is possibly TRBD2 (5 bases). V was trimmed by 2 bases and J by 5 bases, leaving 13 bases between them. Germline V gives CDR1 MGHDK, CDR2 SYGVNS. The CDR3 sequence is 15 residues long. The whole variable domain, remainder taken from reference TRBV25-1 and TRBJ2-1, is EADIYQTPRYLVIGTGKKITLECSQTMGHDKMYWYQQDPGMELHLIHYSYGVNSTEKGDLSSESTVSRIRTEHFPLTLESARPSHTSQYLCASSEGALAHNEQFFGPGTRLTVL.